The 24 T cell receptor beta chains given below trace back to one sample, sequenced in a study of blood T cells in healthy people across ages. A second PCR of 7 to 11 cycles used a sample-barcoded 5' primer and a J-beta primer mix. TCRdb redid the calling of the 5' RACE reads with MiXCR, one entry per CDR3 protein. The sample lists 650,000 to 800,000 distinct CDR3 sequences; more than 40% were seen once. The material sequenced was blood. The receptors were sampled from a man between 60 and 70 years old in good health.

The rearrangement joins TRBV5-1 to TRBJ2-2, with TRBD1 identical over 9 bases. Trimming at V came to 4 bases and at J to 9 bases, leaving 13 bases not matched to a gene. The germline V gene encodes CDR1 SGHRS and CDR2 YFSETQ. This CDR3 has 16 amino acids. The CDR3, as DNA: TGCGCCAGCAGCCCGGGGACAGGGTTCAACGCCTGGGAGCTGTTTTTT. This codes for CASSPGTGFNAWELFF.

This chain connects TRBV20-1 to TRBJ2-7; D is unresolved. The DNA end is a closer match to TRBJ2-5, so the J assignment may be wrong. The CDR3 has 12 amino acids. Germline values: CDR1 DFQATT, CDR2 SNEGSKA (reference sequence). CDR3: CSARALDETQYF. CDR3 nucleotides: TGCAGTGCTCGGGCCTTGGACGAGACCCAGTACTTC.

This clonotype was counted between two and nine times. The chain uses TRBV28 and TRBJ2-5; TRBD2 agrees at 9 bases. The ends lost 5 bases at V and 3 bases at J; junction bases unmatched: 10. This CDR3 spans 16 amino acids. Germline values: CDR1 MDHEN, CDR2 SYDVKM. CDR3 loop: CASSLPGTSIEETQYF. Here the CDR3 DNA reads TGTGCCAGCAGTCTACCCGGGACTAGCATCGAAGAGACCCAGTACTTC.

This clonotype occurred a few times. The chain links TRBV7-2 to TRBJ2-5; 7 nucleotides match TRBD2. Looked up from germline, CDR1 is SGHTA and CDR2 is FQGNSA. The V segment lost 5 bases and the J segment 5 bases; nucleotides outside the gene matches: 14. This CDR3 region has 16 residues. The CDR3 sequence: CASSGLESALAETQYF. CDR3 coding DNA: TGTGCCAGCAGCGGACTAGAGAGTGCCCTCGCTGAGACCCAGTACTTC.

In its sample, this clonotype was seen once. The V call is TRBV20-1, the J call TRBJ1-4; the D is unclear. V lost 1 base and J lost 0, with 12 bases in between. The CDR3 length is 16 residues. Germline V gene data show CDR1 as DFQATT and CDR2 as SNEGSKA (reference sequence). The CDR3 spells CSARVKGPTTNEKLFF. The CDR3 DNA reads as TGCAGTGCTAGAGTTAAGGGCCCCACAACTAATGAAAAACTGTTTTTT.

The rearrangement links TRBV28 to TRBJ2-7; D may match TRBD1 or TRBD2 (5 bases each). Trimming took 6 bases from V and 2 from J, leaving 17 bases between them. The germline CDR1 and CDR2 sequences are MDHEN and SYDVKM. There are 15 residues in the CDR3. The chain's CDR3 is CASRLGDLETYEQYF. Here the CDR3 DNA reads TGTGCCAGCAGGCTTGGGGACCTAGAGACCTACGAGCAGTACTTC.

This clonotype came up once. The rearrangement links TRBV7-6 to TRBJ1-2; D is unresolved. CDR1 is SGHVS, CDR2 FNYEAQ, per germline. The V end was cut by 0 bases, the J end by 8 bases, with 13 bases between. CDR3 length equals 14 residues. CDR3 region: CASSLAEGTGGYTF. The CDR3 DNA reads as TGTGCCAGCAGCTTAGCGGAGGGTACTGGGGGCTACACCTTC. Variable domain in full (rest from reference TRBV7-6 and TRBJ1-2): GAGVSQSPRYKVTKRGQDVALRCDPISGHVSLYWYRQALGQGPEFLTYFNYEAQQDKSGLPNDRFSAERPEGSISTLTIQRTEQRDSAMYRCASSLAEGTGGYTFGSGTRLTVV.

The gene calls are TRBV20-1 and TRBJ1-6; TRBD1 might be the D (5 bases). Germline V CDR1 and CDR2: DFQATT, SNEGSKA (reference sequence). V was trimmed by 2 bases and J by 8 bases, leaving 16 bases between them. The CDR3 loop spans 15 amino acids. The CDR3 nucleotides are TGCAGTGCTAGAAATACCGGGACCTTCTATTCACCCCTCCACTTT. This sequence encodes CSARNTGTFYSPLHF.

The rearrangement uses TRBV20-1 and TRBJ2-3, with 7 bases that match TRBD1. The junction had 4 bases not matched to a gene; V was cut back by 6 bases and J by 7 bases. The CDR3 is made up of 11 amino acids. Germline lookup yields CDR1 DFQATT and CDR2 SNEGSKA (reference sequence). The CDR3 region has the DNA TGCAGTGCGGCACAGGGGTATACGCAGTATTTT. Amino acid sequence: CSAAQGYTQYF.

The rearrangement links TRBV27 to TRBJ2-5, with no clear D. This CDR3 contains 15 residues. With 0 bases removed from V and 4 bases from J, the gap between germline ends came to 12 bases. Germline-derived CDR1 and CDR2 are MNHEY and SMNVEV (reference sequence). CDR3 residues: CASSLSFGSRETQYF. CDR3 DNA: TGTGCCAGCAGTTTATCGTTTGGGTCTCGAGAGACCCAGTACTTC.

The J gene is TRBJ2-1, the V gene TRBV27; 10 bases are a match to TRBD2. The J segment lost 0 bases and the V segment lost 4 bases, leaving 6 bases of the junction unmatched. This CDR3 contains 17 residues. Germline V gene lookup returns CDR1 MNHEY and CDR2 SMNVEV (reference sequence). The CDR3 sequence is CASSWLAGVYSYNEQFF. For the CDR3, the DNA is TGTGCCAGCAGTTGGCTAGCGGGGGTCTACTCCTACAATGAGCAGTTCTTC.

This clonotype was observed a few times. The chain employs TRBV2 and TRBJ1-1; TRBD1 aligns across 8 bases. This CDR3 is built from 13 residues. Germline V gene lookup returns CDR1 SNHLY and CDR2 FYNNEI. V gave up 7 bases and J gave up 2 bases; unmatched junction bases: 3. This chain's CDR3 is CASIGQGNTEAFF. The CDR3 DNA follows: TGTGCCAGCATCGGACAGGGCAACACTGAAGCTTTCTTT.

The CDR3 is CASSLVQLSYNEQFF. The DNA for the CDR3 is TGTGCCAGCAGCTTAGTGCAGCTCTCCTACAATGAGCAGTTCTTC. The chain combines TRBV7-9 with TRBJ2-1; D gene uncertain. The CDR3 is 15 amino acids. Germline V lookup: CDR1 SEHNR, CDR2 FQNEAQ (reference sequence). Trimming cost V 1 base and J 0 bases, with 7 bases left between them.

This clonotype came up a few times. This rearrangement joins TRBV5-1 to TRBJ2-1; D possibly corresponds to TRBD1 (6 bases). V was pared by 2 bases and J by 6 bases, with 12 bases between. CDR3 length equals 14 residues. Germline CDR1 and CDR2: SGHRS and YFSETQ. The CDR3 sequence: CASSLGQSTNEQFF. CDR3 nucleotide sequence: TGCGCCAGCAGCTTAGGACAGTCGACCAATGAGCAGTTCTTC.

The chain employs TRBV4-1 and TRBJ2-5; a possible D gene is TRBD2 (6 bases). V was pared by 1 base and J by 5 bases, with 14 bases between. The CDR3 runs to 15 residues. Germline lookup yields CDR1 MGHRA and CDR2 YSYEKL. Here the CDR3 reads CASSQASGVGETQYF. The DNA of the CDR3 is TGCGCCAGCAGCCAAGCTTCGGGGGTCGGGGAGACCCAGTACTTC.

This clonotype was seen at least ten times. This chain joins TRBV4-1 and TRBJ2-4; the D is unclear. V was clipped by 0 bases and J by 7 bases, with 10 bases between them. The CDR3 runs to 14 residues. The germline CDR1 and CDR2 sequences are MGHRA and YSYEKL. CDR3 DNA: TGCGCCAGCAGCCAAGAAAACGGTTGGAACATTCAGTACTTC. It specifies CASSQENGWNIQYF.

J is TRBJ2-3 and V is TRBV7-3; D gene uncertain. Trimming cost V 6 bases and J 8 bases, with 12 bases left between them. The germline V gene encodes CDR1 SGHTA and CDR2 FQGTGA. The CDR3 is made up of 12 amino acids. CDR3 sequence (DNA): TGTGCCAGCAGTCCCCCTTCTGGTACGCAGTATTTT. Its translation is CASSPPSGTQYF.

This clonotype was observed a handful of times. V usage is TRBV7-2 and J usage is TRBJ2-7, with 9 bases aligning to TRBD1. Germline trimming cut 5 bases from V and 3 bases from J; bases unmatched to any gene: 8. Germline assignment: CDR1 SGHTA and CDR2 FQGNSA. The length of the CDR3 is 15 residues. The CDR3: CASSRTATGGYEQYF. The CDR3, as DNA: TGTGCCAGCAGCCGAACAGCGACAGGGGGCTACGAGCAGTACTTC.

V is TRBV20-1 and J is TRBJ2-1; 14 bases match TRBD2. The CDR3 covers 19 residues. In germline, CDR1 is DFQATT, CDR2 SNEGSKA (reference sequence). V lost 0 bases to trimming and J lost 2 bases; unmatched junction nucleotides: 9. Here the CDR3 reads CSARDRGLAGATTYNEQFF. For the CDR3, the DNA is TGCAGTGCTAGAGATCGGGGACTAGCGGGGGCCACGACCTACAATGAGCAGTTCTTC.

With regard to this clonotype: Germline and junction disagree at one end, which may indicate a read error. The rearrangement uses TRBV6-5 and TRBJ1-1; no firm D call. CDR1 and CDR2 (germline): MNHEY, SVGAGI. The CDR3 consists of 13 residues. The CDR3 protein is CACSYRGNTEAFF. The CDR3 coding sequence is TGTGCCTGCAGTTACCGGGGGAACACTGAAGCTTTCTTT.

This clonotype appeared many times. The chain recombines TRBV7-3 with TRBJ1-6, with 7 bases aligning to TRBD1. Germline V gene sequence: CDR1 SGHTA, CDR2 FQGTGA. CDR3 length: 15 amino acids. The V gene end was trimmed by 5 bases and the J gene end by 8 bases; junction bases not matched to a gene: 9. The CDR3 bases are TGTGCCAGCAGCCCCCCTGGGACAGCAGATTCACCCCTCCACTTT. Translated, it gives CASSPPGTADSPLHF.

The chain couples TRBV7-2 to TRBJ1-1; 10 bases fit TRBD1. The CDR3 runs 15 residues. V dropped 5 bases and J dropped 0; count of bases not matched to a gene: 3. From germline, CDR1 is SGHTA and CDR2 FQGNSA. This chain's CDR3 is CASSRDRGMNTEAFF. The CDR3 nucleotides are TGTGCCAGCAGCCGGGACAGGGGAATGAACACTGAAGCTTTCTTT.

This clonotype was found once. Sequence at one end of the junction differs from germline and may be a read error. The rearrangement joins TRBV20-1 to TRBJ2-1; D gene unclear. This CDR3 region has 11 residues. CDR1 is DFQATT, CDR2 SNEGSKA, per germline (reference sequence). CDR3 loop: CGATVPDEQFF. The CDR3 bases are TGCGGTGCTACCGTCCCGGATGAGCAGTTCTTC.

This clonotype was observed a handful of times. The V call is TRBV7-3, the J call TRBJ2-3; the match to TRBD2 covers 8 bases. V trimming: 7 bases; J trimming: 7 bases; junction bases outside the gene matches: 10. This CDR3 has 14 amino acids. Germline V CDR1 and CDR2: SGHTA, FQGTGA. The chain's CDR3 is CASIPRTSSNTQYF. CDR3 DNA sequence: TGTGCCAGCATTCCCCGGACTAGCTCCAATACGCAGTATTTT.